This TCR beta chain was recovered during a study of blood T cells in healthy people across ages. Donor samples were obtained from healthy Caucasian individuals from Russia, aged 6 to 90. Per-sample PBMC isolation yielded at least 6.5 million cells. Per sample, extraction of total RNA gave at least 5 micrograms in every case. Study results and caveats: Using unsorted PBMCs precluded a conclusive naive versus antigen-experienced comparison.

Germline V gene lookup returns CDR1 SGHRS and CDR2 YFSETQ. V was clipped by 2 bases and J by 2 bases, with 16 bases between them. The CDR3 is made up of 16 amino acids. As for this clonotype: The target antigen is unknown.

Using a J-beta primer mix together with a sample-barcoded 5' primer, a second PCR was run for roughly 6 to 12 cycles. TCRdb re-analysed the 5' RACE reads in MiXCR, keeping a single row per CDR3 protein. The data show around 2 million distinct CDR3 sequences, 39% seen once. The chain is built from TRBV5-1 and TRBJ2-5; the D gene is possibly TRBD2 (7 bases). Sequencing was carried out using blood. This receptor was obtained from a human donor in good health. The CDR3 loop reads CASSFGPGRGQETQYF. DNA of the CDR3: TGCGCCAGCAGCTTTGGACCTGGGAGGGGGCAAGAGACCCAGTACTTC.